This is a list of T cell receptor beta chains from one sample in a study of blood T cell repertoires in COVID-19. TCRdb's table, derived via immunoSEQ multiplex PCR, lists solely in-frame clones and lacks some. Of about 140,000 clones listed, less than 85% are singletons. Sequenced input: PBMCs or T cells enriched from blood (not recorded which). Receptors were obtained from a woman younger than 30 who had been exposed to COVID-19. Each CDR3 is given with its conserved first and last residue. Fields, in order: clone size, CDR3 length, V gene, D gene, J gene, CDR3 DNA, CDR3 protein. D genes are given only for firm matches. Clone size is stated in some rows and not others, as once, few, many or a class when expanded.

-	11	TRBV29-1	TRBD1	TRBJ1-2	TGCAGCGTCGGACAGGGGAAGGGCTACACCTTC	CSVGQGKGYTF
-	11	TRBV20-1	TRBD1	TRBJ1-2	TGCAGATCGACAGGGGAAGATGGCTACACCTTC	CRSTGEDGYTF
few	16	TRBV28	TRBD1	TRBJ1-4	TGTGCCAGCAGTTTCAGACAGGGCCGGGGTAATGAAAAACTGTTTTTT	CASSFRQGRGNEKLFF
-	13	TRBV6-5	TRBD1	TRBJ2-7	TGTGCCAGCGGGGGGACAGGGCAAAACGAGCAGTACTTC	CASGGTGQNEQYF
-	17	TRBV6-1	-	TRBJ1-1	TGTGCCAGCAGTGGGATGGGGGGAACAAGGTTGAACACTGAAGCTTTCTTT	CASSGMGGTRLNTEAFF
-	14	TRBV5-4	TRBD1	TRBJ1-6	TGTGCCAGCAGAAAGACAGGGGGCAATTCACCCCTCCACTTT	CASRKTGGNSPLHF
few	14	TRBV14	TRBD1	TRBJ2-2	TGTGCCAGCAGCCTACAGGGGGTCGGCGGGGAGCTGTTTTTT	CASSLQGVGGELFF
-	14	TRBV5-5	TRBD1	TRBJ1-5	TGTGCCAGCAGCTTACTGCAGGGACAGCTGCCCCAGCATTTT	CASSLLQGQLPQHF
once	11	TRBV19	-	TRBJ1-2	TGTGCCAGTAGTGATACTTATGGCTACACCTTC	CASSDTYGYTF
-	14	TRBV7-8	-	TRBJ2-7	TGTGCCAGCAGCATACGACAGAGCTCCTACGAGCAGTACTTC	CASSIRQSSYEQYF
-	14	TRBV7-9	-	TRBJ1-2	TGTGCCAGCAGCTCTCCGGTCACCGTCTATGGCTACACCTTC	CASSSPVTVYGYTF
-	15	TRBV5-5	TRBD1	TRBJ2-1	TGTGCCAGCAGCTTCCGACAGGGCGGCTATAATGAGCAGTTCTTC	CASSFRQGGYNEQFF
-	15	TRBV27	TRBD1	TRBJ2-1	TGTGCCAGCAGTTCCGGGACAGGGGGCTACAATGAGCAGTTCTTC	CASSSGTGGYNEQFF
-	13	TRBV6-5	-	TRBJ1-2	TGTGCCAGCAGTTACGGCCGAATATATGGCTACACCTTC	CASSYGRIYGYTF
-	16	TRBV5-4	-	TRBJ2-5	TGTGCCAGCAGCCGATATCCCGTGGGAGGAGGAGAGACCCAGTACTTC	CASSRYPVGGGETQYF
-	19	TRBV4-1	-	TRBJ2-7	TGCGCCAGCAGCCAAGAGTGGGCTGTTCAGCGGTTCTCCTCCTACGAGCAGTACTTC	CASSQEWAVQRFSSYEQYF
-	13	TRBV12-3/TRBV12-4	-	TRBJ2-7	TGTGCCAGCGGCCTGACAGTCTCCTACGAGCAGTACTTC	CASGLTVSYEQYF
-	14	TRBV7-6	-	TRBJ1-1	TGTGCCAGCAGCTTTTCTGGGGCCGAGACTGAAGCTTTCTTT	CASSFSGAETEAFF
-	15	TRBV28	TRBD1	TRBJ2-5	TGTGCCAGCAGCCACTTAGGGGGCTACCGAGAAGGAGTGTACTTC	CASSHLGGYREGVYF
-	13	TRBV2	-	TRBJ2-7	TGTGCCAGCACCCTAACCGGGAGAGGTGAGCAGTACTTC	CASTLTGRGEQYF
-	16	TRBV18	-	TRBJ1-5	TGTGCCAGCTCACCAGATTTGGGCAGGGGCAATCAGCCCCAGCATTTT	CASSPDLGRGNQPQHF
-	15	TRBV6-5	TRBD1	TRBJ1-5	TGTGCCAGCAGTTCGGACAGGGGAAGCAATCAGCCCCAGCATTTT	CASSSDRGSNQPQHF
-	14	TRBV11-2	TRBD1	TRBJ2-3	TGTGCCAGCAGCCGCCGGGACAGGGGTAATACGCAGTATTTT	CASSRRDRGNTQYF
-	14	TRBV7-9	TRBD1	TRBJ1-5	TGTGCCAGCAGCTTAACAGGGGAATTTCAGCCCCAGCATTTT	CASSLTGEFQPQHF
many	14	TRBV5-4	TRBD1	TRBJ2-5	TGTGCCAGCAGCTCACAGGGGGATGTGGAGACCCAGTACTTC	CASSSQGDVETQYF
-	15	TRBV24-1	-	TRBJ2-3	TGTGCCACCAGTGATTTGACTAGCAGCACAGATACGCAGTATTTT	CATSDLTSSTDTQYF